The 8 T cell receptor beta chains listed next were all sequenced from one sample in a study of blood T cell repertoires in COVID-19 (dated by TCRdb to 2018 to 2021). Libraries came from the immunoSEQ multiplex PCR assay. This is the immuneACCESS table as TCRdb keeps it, with only in-frame sequences that have V and J called. A part of the clones is gone; compared with another copy, unresolved V genes explain less than half, and the rest is unexplained. For this sample the table gives fewer than 30,000 clones, of which more than 85% were detected only once. In total, the top ten clones hold roughly a sixth of the sample. Sequencing was carried out using peripheral blood. The receptor source for this set is a human donor with active COVID-19. The donor label of this sample is uncertain.

The chain links TRBV12-3 or TRBV12-4 to TRBJ1-1; the D gene is possibly TRBD1 (6 bases). Trimming left V 4 bases short and J 3 bases short, with 9 bases between. This CDR3 is 13 amino acids long. CDR3 residues: CASSSTGDTEAFF. In DNA, the CDR3 is TGTGCCAGCAGTTCGACAGGTGACACTGAAGCTTTCTTT.

The CDR3 region is CAEGPGRRQETQYF. For the CDR3, the DNA is TGTGCCGAGGGCCCGGGCAGACGACAAGAGACCCAGTACTTC. The chain joins TRBV6-5 to TRBJ2-5; perhaps TRBD2 as D (5 bases). This CDR3 spans 14 amino acids. V shed 11 bases and J shed 2 bases, with 18 bases lying between them. The germline gives CDR1 MNHEY, CDR2 SVGAGI.

This clone was picked up one time. V gene TRBV24-1 combines with J gene TRBJ2-7, with TRBD2 matching 9 bases. V lost 4 bases and J lost 4; bases outside the gene matches: 4. The CDR3 runs 14 residues. The germline V gene encodes CDR1 KGHDR and CDR2 SFDVKD. CDR3 bases: TGTGCCACCAGTGACGCTAGCGGGAAATACGAGCAGTACTTC. It encodes CATSDASGKYEQYF.

The rearrangement links TRBV15 to TRBJ1-1; a possible D gene is TRBD1 (5 bases). Germline V gene data show CDR1 as LNHNV and CDR2 as YYDKDF (reference sequence). Trimming shortened V by 0 bases and J by 1 base, and 12 bases separated the two germline ends. This CDR3 contains 16 residues. The CDR3 DNA follows: TGTGCCACCAGCAGAGATTGGGGGGGAAAGAACACTGAAGCTTTCTTT. Its translation: CATSRDWGGKNTEAFF.

A few counts support this clone. V gene TRBV6-2 or TRBV6-3 combines with J gene TRBJ2-5, with 8 bases matching TRBD2. This CDR3 is 13 amino acids long. V shed 5 bases, J shed 7 bases, and the junction held 6 bases outside the gene matches. Germline V gives CDR1 MNHEY, CDR2 SVGEGT. The DNA of the CDR3 is TGTGCCAGCAGTCCCCCGACTAGCGTGACCCAGTACTTC. This translates into CASSPPTSVTQYF.

DNA for the CDR3: TGTGCCAGCAGTTTGGGGCTAGGTACGCAAGAGACCCAGTACTTC. Amino acids: CASSLGLGTQETQYF. The chain uses TRBV28 and TRBJ2-5; tentative D call: TRBD1 (5 bases). The ends were cut back, 3 bases at V and 2 bases at J, with 13 bases in the middle. CDR1 is MDHEN, CDR2 SYDVKM, per germline. CDR3 length: 15 amino acids.

The chain carries TRBV9 and TRBJ2-1; 7 nucleotides align to TRBD2. Germline values: CDR1 SGDLS, CDR2 YYNGEE. With V trimmed by 0 bases and J by 6 bases, 6 bases remained unmatched. This CDR3 spans 15 amino acids. This CDR3 reads CASSVASGEGNEQFF. The CDR3 nucleotides read TGTGCCAGCAGCGTAGCCAGCGGGGAGGGCAATGAGCAGTTCTTC.

The V call is TRBV7-9, the J call TRBJ2-5; 8 nucleotides line up with TRBD1. This CDR3 is 14 amino acids long. With V trimmed by 3 bases and J by 2 bases, 2 bases remained unmatched. CDR1 and CDR2 (germline): SEHNR, FQNEAQ (reference sequence). The CDR3 region is CASSFTGGQETQYF. The CDR3 DNA sequence: TGTGCCAGCAGCTTCACAGGGGGGCAAGAGACCCAGTACTTC.